This TCR beta chain was recovered during a study of blood T cell repertoires in COVID-19. Background on the study: COVID-19 samples collected from the United States, Italy and Spain covered acute and convalescent phases. PBMCs, B-cell-depleted T cells, or T cells provided the cDNA or gDNA that made up the material.

In the authors' methods: Counts of nucleated cells, estimated from reference gene primer amplification, were obtained. Profiled with immunoSEQ multiplex PCR; TCRdb holds only in-frame clones, not every one. That table is the source of V, J and clone size, and D and trimming were worked out from the DNA. Of some 120,000 clones listed, more than 90% are singletons. This clone was counted only a few times. Germline CDR1 and CDR2: SGHNT and YYREEE (reference sequence). The CDR3 length is 14 residues. V was pared by 4 bases and J by 0 bases, with 2 bases of the junction left unmatched. The Seattle patients, enrolled during active infection, were followed longitudinally.

The chain recombines TRBV5-4 with TRBJ1-1; 8 nucleotides line up with TRBD1. The sequenced material came from peripheral blood. This clonotype originated in a man aged 55 to 70 with COVID-19, enrolled during active disease. The CDR3 coding sequence is TGTGCCAGCAGCATGGGACAGGTGAACACTGAAGCTTTCTTT. Encoded protein: CASSMGQVNTEAFF.